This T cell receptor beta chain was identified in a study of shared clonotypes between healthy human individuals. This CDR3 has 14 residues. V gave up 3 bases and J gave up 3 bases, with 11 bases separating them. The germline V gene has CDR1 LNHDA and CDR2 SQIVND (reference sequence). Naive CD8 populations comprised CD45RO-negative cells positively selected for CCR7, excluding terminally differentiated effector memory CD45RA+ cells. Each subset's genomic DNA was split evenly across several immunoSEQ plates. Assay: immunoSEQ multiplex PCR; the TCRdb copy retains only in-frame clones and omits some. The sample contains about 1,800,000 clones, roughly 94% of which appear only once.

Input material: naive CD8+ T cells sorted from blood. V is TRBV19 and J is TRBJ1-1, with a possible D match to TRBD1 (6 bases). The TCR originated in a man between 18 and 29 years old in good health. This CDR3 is CASSMGGSYTEAFF. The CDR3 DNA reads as TGTGCCAGTAGTATGGGGGGCAGTTACACTGAAGCTTTCTTT.